This T cell receptor beta chain was identified during a study of T cell responses to AZD1222 COVID-19 vaccine. Clones were sequenced by immunoSEQ multiplex PCR, and TCRdb holds only the in-frame ones, with some missing. The table records 150,000 to 200,000 clones, around nine tenths of them present only once. In its sample, this clone was seen a few times. Between the trimmed V and J ends, which lost 2 bases and 6 bases, there was a span of 14 bases. In germline, CDR1 is MNHEY, CDR2 SVGAGI. This CDR3 has 14 residues. This specimen consisted of peripheral blood, obtained 28 days after the second dose of the MenACWY control vaccine. The chain employs TRBV6-5 and TRBJ2-7; D may be TRBD2 (6 bases). The origin of this receptor is an adult who received the MenACWY meningococcal vaccine as a control. CDR3 nucleotides: TGTGCCAGCAGTTACGGTTCGGGAGTAGGCGAGCAGTACTTC. Translating it yields CASSYGSGVGEQYF.